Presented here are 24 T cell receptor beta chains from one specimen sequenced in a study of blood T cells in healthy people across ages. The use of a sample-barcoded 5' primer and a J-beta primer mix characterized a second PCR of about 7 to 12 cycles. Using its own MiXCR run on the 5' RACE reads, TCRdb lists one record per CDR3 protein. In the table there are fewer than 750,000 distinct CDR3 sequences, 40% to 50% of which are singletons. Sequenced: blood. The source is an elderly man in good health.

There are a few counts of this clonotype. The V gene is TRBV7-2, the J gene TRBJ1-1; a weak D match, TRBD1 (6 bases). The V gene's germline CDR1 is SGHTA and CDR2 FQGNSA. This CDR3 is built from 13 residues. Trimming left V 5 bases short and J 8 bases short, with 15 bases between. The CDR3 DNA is TGTGCCAGCAGCCTAGGGGGGGCTCGGGAAGCTTTCTTT. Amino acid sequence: CASSLGGAREAFF.

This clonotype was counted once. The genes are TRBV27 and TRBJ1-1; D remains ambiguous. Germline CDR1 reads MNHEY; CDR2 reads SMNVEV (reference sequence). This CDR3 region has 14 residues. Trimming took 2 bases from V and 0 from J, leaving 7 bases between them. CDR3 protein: CASSLLGLNTEAFF. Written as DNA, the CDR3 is TGTGCCAGCAGTTTACTGGGGTTGAACACTGAAGCTTTCTTT.

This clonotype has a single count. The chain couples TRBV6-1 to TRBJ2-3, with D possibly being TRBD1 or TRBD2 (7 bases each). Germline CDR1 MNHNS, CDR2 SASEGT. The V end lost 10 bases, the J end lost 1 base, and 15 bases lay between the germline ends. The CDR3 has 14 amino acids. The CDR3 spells CATASGTGTDTQYF. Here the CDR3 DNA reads TGTGCCACCGCAAGCGGGACAGGCACAGATACGCAGTATTTT.

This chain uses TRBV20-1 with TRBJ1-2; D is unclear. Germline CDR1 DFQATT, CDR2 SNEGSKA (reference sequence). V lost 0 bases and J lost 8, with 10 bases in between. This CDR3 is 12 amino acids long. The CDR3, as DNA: TGCAGTGCTAGAGAAGGACTCTGGGGCTACACCTTC. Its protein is CSAREGLWGYTF.

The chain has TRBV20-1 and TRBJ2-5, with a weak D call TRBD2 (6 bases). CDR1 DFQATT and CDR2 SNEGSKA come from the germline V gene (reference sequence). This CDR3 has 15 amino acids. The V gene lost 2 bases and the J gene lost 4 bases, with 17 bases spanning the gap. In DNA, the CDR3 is TGCAGTGCTAGATCGGGACTCTCCCTGAGAGAGACCCAGTACTTC. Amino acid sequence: CSARSGLSLRETQYF.

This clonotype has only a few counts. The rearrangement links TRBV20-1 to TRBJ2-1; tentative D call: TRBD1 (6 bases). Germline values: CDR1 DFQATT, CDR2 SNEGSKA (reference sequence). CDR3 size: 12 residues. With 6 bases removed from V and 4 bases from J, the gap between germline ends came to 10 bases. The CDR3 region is CSATDSYNEQFF. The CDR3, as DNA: TGCAGTGCAACGGACAGTTACAATGAGCAGTTCTTC.

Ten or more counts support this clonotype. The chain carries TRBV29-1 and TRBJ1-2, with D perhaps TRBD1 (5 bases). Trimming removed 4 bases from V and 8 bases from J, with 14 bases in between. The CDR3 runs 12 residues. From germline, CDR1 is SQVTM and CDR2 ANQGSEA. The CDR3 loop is CSVAPGWGGYTF. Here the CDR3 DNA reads TGCAGCGTTGCACCCGGGTGGGGCGGCTACACCTTC.

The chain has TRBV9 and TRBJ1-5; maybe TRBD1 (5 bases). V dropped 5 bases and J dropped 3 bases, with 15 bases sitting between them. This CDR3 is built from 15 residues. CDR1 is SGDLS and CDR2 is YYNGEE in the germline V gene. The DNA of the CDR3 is TGTGCCAGCAGTCCCGGCGGCAGGGTCAATCAGCCCCAGCATTTT. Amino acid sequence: CASSPGGRVNQPQHF.

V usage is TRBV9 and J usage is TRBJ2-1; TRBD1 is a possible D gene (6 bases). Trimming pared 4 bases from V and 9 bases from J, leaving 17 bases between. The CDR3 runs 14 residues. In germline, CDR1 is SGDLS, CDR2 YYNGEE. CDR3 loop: CASSPNPTGIEQFF. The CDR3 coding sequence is TGTGCCAGCAGCCCCAATCCCACAGGGATTGAGCAGTTCTTC.

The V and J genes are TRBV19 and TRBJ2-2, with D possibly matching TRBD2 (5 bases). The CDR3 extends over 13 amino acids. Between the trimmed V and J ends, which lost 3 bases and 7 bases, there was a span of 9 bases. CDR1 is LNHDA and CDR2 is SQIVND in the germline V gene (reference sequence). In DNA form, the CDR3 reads TGTGCCAGTAGTATCTCGGGGATCGGGGAGCTGTTTTTT. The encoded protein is CASSISGIGELFF.

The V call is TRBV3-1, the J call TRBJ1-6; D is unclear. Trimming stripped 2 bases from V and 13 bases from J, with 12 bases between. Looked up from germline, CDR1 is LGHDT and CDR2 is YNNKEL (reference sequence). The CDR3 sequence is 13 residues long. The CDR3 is CASSQLENFPLHF. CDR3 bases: TGTGCCAGCAGCCAATTAGAAAATTTTCCCCTCCACTTT.

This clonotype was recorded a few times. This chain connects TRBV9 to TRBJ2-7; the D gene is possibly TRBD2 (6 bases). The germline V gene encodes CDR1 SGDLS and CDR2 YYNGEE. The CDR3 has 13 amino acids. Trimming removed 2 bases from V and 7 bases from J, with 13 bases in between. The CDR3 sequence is CASSVLGRGEQYF. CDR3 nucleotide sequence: TGTGCCAGCAGCGTTCTCGGGAGAGGGGAGCAGTACTTC.

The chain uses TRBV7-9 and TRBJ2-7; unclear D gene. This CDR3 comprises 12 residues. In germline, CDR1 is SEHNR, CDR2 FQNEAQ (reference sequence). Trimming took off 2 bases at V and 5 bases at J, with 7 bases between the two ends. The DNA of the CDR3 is TGTGCCAGCAGCTTAACGGAAAACGAGCAGTACTTC. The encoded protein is CASSLTENEQYF. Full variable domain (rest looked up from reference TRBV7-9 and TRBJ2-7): DTGVSQNPRHKITKRGQNVTFRCDPISEHNRLYWYRQTLGQGPEFLTYFQNEAQLEKSRLLSDRFSAERPKGSFSTLEIQRTEQGDSAMYLCASSLTENEQYFGPGTRLTVT.

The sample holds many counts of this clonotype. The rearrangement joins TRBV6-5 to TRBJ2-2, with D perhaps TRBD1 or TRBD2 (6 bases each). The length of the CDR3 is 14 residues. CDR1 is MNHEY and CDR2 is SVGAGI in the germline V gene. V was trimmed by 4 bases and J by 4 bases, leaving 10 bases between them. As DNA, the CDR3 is TGTGCCAGCAGTTTGGAGGGGGGCACCGGGGAGCTGTTTTTT. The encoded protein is CASSLEGGTGELFF.

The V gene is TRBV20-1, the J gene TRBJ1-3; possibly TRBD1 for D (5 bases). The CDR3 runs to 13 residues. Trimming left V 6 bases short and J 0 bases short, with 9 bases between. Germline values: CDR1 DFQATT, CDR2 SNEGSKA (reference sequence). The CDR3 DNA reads TGCAGTGCATCGGACAACTCTGGAAACACCATATATTTT. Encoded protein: CSASDNSGNTIYF.

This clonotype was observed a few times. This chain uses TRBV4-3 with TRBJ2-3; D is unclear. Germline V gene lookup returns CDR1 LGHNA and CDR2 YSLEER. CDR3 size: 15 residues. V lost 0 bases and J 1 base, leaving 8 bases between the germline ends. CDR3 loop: CASSQDPSRTDTQYF. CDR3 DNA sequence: TGCGCCAGCAGCCAAGATCCCTCACGCACAGATACGCAGTATTTT.

In DNA, the CDR3 is TGCAGCGTTGGGCTGGACATCTACTATGGCTACACCTTC. The encoded protein is CSVGLDIYYGYTF. The chain combines TRBV29-1 with TRBJ1-2; D may be TRBD1 (5 bases). CDR3 length equals 13 residues. Trimming pared 4 bases from V and 3 bases from J, leaving 12 bases between. The germline V gene has CDR1 SQVTM and CDR2 ANQGSEA. The full variable domain, completed using reference TRBV29-1 and TRBJ1-2, is SAVISQKPSRDICQRGTSLTIQCQVDSQVTMMFWYRQQPGQSLTLIATANQGSEATYESGFVIDKFPISRPNLTFSTLTVSNMSPEDSSIYLCSVGLDIYYGYTFGSGTRLTVV.

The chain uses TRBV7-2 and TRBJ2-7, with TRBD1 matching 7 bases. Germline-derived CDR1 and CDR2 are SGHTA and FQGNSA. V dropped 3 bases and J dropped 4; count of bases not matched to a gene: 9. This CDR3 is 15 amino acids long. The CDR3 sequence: CASSFQTGQQYEQYF. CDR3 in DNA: TGTGCCAGCAGCTTCCAAACGGGACAGCAATACGAGCAGTACTTC.

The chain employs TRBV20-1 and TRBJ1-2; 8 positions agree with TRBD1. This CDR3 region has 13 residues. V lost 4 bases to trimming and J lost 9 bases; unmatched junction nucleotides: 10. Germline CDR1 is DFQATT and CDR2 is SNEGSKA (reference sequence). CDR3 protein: CSATGTGRVRYTF. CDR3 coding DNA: TGCAGTGCTACCGGGACAGGCCGAGTTCGCTACACCTTC.

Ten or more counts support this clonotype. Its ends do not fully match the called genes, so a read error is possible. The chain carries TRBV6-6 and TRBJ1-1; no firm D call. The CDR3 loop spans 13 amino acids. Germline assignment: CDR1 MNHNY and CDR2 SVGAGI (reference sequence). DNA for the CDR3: TGTGCCAGCAGTGACTCCGAAGGAGGGTTAACTTTCTTT. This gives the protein CASSDSEGGLTFF.

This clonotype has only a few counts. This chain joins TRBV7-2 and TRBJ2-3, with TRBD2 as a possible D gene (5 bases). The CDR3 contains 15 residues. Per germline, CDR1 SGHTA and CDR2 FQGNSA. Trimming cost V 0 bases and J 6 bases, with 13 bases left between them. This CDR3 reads CASSLAPGSGDTQYF. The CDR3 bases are TGTGCCAGCAGCTTAGCGCCCGGGTCGGGGGATACGCAGTATTTT.

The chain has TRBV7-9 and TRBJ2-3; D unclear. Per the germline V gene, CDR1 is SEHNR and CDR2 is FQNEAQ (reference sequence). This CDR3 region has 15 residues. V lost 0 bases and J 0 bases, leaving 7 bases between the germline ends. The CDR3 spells CASSLAAESTDTQYF. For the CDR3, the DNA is TGTGCCAGCAGCTTAGCGGCGGAGAGCACAGATACGCAGTATTTT.

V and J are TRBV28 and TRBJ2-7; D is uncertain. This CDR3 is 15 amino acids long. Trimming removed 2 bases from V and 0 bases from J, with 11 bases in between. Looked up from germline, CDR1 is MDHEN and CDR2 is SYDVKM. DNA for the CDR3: TGTGCCAGCAGTTTAACGACTGGAAGCTCCTACGAGCAGTACTTC. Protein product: CASSLTTGSSYEQYF.

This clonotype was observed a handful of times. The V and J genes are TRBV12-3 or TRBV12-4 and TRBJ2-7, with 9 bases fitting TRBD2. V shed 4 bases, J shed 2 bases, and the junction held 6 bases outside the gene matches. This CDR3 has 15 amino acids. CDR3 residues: CASSSLTSGPYEQYF. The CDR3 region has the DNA TGTGCCAGCAGTTCCCTGACTAGCGGTCCCTACGAGCAGTACTTC.